This T cell receptor (beta chain) was recorded in a study of CD8 T cell repertoires and HIV-1 epitope variants. Study summary: T cells were stimulated with Twenty-five Gag and Nef peptides separately. Tested: three Gag epitope families, Nef HW9 and YT9.

The CDR3 covers 16 residues. With 1 base clipped from V and 5 bases from J, the junction kept 6 bases outside the gene matches. CDR1 KGHSH and CDR2 LQKENI come from the germline V gene. Only in-frame clones appear in the TCRdb table, and some are missing; sequencing was by immunoSEQ multiplex PCR. The sample shows roughly 100,000 clones, around 75% of them seen only once. The clonotype originates from a male donor with HIV. What was sequenced was uncultured baseline CD8+ T cells from peripheral blood mononuclear cells (PBMCs). V usage is TRBV18 and J usage is TRBJ1-4, with 8 bases identical to TRBD1. The chain's CDR3 is CASSPLGTGPNEKLFF. CDR3 bases: TGTGCCAGCTCACCACTGGGGACAGGCCCAAATGAAAAACTGTTTTTT. Using reference TRBV18 and TRBJ1-4 for the parts outside the CDR3, the full variable domain is NAGVMQNPRHLVRRRGQEARLRCSPMKGHSHVYWYRQLPEEGLKFMVYLQKENIIDESGMPKERFSAEFPKEGPSILRIQQVVRGDSAAYFCASSPLGTGPNEKLFFGSGTQLSVL.